The present T cell receptor (beta chain) was sequenced within a study of T cells in narcolepsy. This CDR3 spans 18 amino acids. Trimming left V 1 base short and J 0 bases short, with 16 bases between. Germline V gene lookup returns CDR1 SGHTA and CDR2 FQGNSA. TCRdb's copy holds only in-frame clones and misses some; the assay was immunoSEQ multiplex PCR. The data contain about 19,000 clones, roughly four fifths of them singletons. Source material: memory (CD45RA-) CD4+ T cells from blood. V usage is TRBV7-2 and J usage is TRBJ1-3, with D possibly being TRBD1 (6 bases). This receptor was taken from a human donor in good health. In DNA form, the CDR3 reads TGTGCCAGCAGCTTAGGGGGGCGAAGGGCCAGCTCTGGAAACACCATATATTTT. Translated: CASSLGGRRASSGNTIYF.